Shown below are 22 T cell receptor beta chains from a single sample sequenced in a study of control samples from healthy donors and cancer patients. Profiling relied on immunoSEQ multiplex PCR, and the TCRdb table lists in-frame clones only, not all of them. The sample includes around 150,000 clones, roughly 95% of them seen just once. Source material: blood. The receptor set was obtained from a woman aged 30 to 39 in good health.

The chain carries TRBV4-1 and TRBJ1-1; maybe TRBD1 (6 bases). The CDR3 extends over 15 amino acids. V was trimmed by 3 bases and J by 5 bases, leaving 16 bases between them. Germline V gene lookup returns CDR1 MGHRA and CDR2 YSYEKL. The CDR3 DNA reads TGCGCCAGCAGCCAGCCCCTCGGGGGCAAAACTGAAGCTTTCTTT. It encodes CASSQPLGGKTEAFF.

J is TRBJ2-7 and V is TRBV29-1; D possibly corresponds to TRBD2 (7 bases). V lost 4 bases to trimming and J lost 1 base, with 14 bases between them. This CDR3 comprises 14 residues. Germline CDR1 and CDR2: SQVTM and ANQGSEA. The DNA for the CDR3 is TGCAGCGTTGCCCAGCGGGACACATCCTACGAGCAGTACTTC. It is translated as CSVAQRDTSYEQYF.

This chain connects TRBV18 to TRBJ2-7; no firm D call. The CDR3 runs 14 residues. Trimming shortened V by 5 bases and J by 1 base, and 12 bases separated the two germline ends. Looked up from germline, CDR1 is KGHSH and CDR2 is LQKENI. Here the CDR3 reads CASSSQSNSYEQYF. Here the CDR3 DNA reads TGTGCCAGCTCATCCCAGTCTAATTCCTACGAGCAGTACTTC.

The chain links TRBV30 to TRBJ1-4, with a possible D match to TRBD1 (6 bases). CDR3 size: 16 residues. Looked up from germline, CDR1 is GTSNPN and CDR2 is SVGIG (reference sequence). V dropped 1 base and J dropped 2 bases, with 14 bases sitting between them. The chain's CDR3 is CAWSERFRGTNEKLFF. DNA for the CDR3: TGTGCCTGGAGTGAGAGATTCAGGGGCACTAATGAAAAACTGTTTTTT. Combining the CDR3 with reference TRBV30 and TRBJ1-4 gives the whole variable domain SQTIHQWPATLVQPVGSPLSLECTVEGTSNPNLYWYRQAAGRGLQLLFYSVGIGQISSEVPQNLSASRPQDRQFILSSKKLLLSDSGFYLCAWSERFRGTNEKLFFGSGTQLSVL.

V gene TRBV10-3 combines with J gene TRBJ2-7; the D is unclear. Trimming took off 4 bases at V and 4 bases at J, with 8 bases between the two ends. Germline CDR1 reads ENHRY; CDR2 reads SYGVKD. This CDR3 contains 12 residues. The CDR3 spells CAISGLTYEQYF. As DNA, the CDR3 is TGTGCCATCAGTGGTCTTACTTACGAGCAGTACTTC.

This chain joins TRBV4-1 and TRBJ2-7, with D possibly being TRBD1 (6 bases). The CDR3 length is 13 residues. Deletions cut 0 bases from V and 9 bases from J, with 12 bases between. Germline V gene lookup returns CDR1 MGHRA and CDR2 YSYEKL. The CDR3 loop is CASSQDRGTRQYF. The CDR3 region has the DNA TGCGCCAGCAGCCAAGATCGAGGGACAAGGCAGTACTTC.

The chain is built from TRBV15 and TRBJ2-7, with 10 bases identical to TRBD2. Germline-derived CDR1 and CDR2 are LNHNV and YYDKDF (reference sequence). CDR3 length: 17 residues. J was trimmed by 2 bases and V by 0 bases; bases with no gene match: 7. The CDR3: CATSRDLGLASPYEQYF. The CDR3 DNA follows: TGTGCCACCAGCAGAGATCTGGGACTAGCGTCTCCCTACGAGCAGTACTTC.

This sequence joins TRBV7-9 and TRBJ2-3, with a weak D call TRBD1 (5 bases). The CDR3 is 16 residues long. V was trimmed by 5 bases and J by 1 base, leaving 16 bases between them. Germline V gene lookup returns CDR1 SEHNR and CDR2 FQNEAQ (reference sequence). The CDR3 loop is CASSPGQGGGTDTQYF. As DNA, the CDR3 is TGTGCCAGCAGCCCTGGGCAGGGTGGTGGCACAGATACGCAGTATTTT. The whole variable domain, remainder taken from reference TRBV7-9 and TRBJ2-3, is DTGVSQNPRHKITKRGQNVTFRCDPISEHNRLYWYRQTLGQGPEFLTYFQNEAQLEKSRLLSDRFSAERPKGSFSTLEIQRTEQGDSAMYLCASSPGQGGGTDTQYFGPGTRLTVL.

This clone was counted once. J is TRBJ1-5 and V is TRBV19, with 11 bases fitting TRBD1. CDR3 length equals 14 residues. With 5 bases clipped from V and 9 bases from J, the junction kept 6 bases outside the gene matches. Germline V gene sequence: CDR1 LNHDA, CDR2 SQIVND (reference sequence). CDR3 sequence reads: CASSDWDRGRPQHF. In nucleotides, the CDR3 is TGTGCCAGTAGTGACTGGGACAGGGGGAGGCCCCAGCATTTT.

The rearrangement joins TRBV3-1 (or the pseudogene TRBV3-2) to TRBJ2-3; 9 nucleotides line up with TRBD2. The CDR3 sequence is 15 residues long. The germline CDR1 and CDR2 sequences are LGHDT and YNNKEL (reference sequence). V was clipped by 4 bases and J by 6 bases; unmatched bases: 8. CDR3 DNA: TGTGCCAGCAGCCTACCGGGACTAGCAGTTGATACGCAGTATTTT. Its translation: CASSLPGLAVDTQYF.

The rearrangement uses TRBV7-9 and TRBJ1-5; possibly TRBD1 for D (6 bases). Germline V gives CDR1 SEHNR, CDR2 FQNEAQ (reference sequence). Trimming cost V 4 bases and J 3 bases, with 13 bases left between them. The CDR3 extends over 15 amino acids. The CDR3 DNA reads TGTGCCAGCAGCTCCGACCGACAGGTCAATCAGCCCCAGCATTTT. Translated: CASSSDRQVNQPQHF.

The genes are TRBV27 and TRBJ2-2; D may be TRBD1 or TRBD2 (7 bases each). This CDR3 has 15 amino acids. V lost 7 bases to trimming and J lost 1 base, with 13 bases between them. The germline V gene encodes CDR1 MNHEY and CDR2 SMNVEV (reference sequence). This chain's CDR3 is CASTRGGRNTGELFF. The DNA for the CDR3 is TGTGCCAGCACCAGGGGGGGCCGGAACACCGGGGAGCTGTTTTTT.

The chain uses TRBV11-2 and TRBJ2-3; D gene ambiguous. Germline V gene lookup returns CDR1 SGHAT and CDR2 FQNNGV. The CDR3 is made up of 12 amino acids. V was shortened by 5 bases and J by 2 bases, with 5 bases between the two germline ends. The CDR3 is CASSPPTDTQYF. CDR3 in DNA: TGTGCCAGCAGCCCCCCCACAGATACGCAGTATTTT.

This clone was observed once. This chain links TRBV28 with TRBJ2-7, with D perhaps matching TRBD2 (5 bases). This CDR3 region has 13 residues. Looked up from germline, CDR1 is MDHEN and CDR2 is SYDVKM. V lost 2 bases, J lost 2 bases, and 7 bases lay in between. The DNA of the CDR3 is TGTGCCAGCAGTTTACACGGGACCTACGAGCAGTACTTC. This translates into CASSLHGTYEQYF.

This chain uses TRBV5-4 with TRBJ1-1, with 7 positions matching TRBD1. Germline CDR1 and CDR2: SGHNT and YYREEE (reference sequence). J lost 4 bases, V lost 0 bases, and 6 bases had no gene match. The CDR3 has 15 amino acids. CDR3 coding DNA: TGTGCCAGCAGCTTGGTGAAGGGGGCGGGCACTGAAGCTTTCTTT. As protein: CASSLVKGAGTEAFF.

The chain combines TRBV10-2 with TRBJ1-1; possible D gene TRBD1, 5 bases. The CDR3 extends over 14 amino acids. V dropped 3 bases and J dropped 2 bases, with 10 bases sitting between them. The germline gives CDR1 WSHSY, CDR2 SAAADI. The DNA for the CDR3 is TGCGCCAGCAGTGATCGGCAGGGCAACACTGAAGCTTTCTTT. This translates into CASSDRQGNTEAFF.

This rearrangement joins TRBV7-8 to TRBJ2-7; D remains ambiguous. With 5 bases removed from V and 0 bases from J, the gap between germline ends came to 14 bases. Looked up from germline, CDR1 is SGHVS and CDR2 is FQNEAQ. CDR3 length: 15 amino acids. CDR3 sequence: CASSPSRAASYEQYF. The CDR3, as DNA: TGTGCCAGCAGCCCCTCCCGGGCCGCCTCCTACGAGCAGTACTTC.

This chain joins TRBV5-4 and TRBJ1-2; D is ambiguous. CDR1 and CDR2 from the germline V gene are SGHNT and YYREEE (reference sequence). The CDR3 loop spans 18 amino acids. V shed 0 bases and J shed 4 bases, with 22 bases lying between them. CDR3 in amino acids: CASSLGPEIAHWGYGYTF. In DNA, the CDR3 is TGTGCCAGCAGCTTGGGCCCGGAAATTGCCCACTGGGGCTATGGCTACACCTTC.

The V and J genes are TRBV2 and TRBJ1-1; D is unresolved. This CDR3 spans 15 amino acids. Trimming stripped 1 base from V and 2 bases from J, with 11 bases between. The germline CDR1 and CDR2 sequences are SNHLY and FYNNEI. The CDR3: CASSEEGAFNTEAFF. The CDR3 bases are TGTGCCAGCAGTGAAGAAGGCGCATTTAACACTGAAGCTTTCTTT.

The rearrangement uses TRBV30 and TRBJ1-6; no firm D call. This CDR3 is 13 amino acids long. The germline V and J ends were trimmed by 1 base and 7 bases, with 8 bases remaining between them. In germline, CDR1 is GTSNPN, CDR2 SVGIG (reference sequence). Here the CDR3 reads CAWSGQANSPLHF. The CDR3 DNA sequence: TGTGCCTGGAGTGGGCAGGCAAATTCACCCCTCCACTTT. Full variable domain (remainder filled in from reference TRBV30 and TRBJ1-6): SQTIHQWPATLVQPVGSPLSLECTVEGTSNPNLYWYRQAAGRGLQLLFYSVGIGQISSEVPQNLSASRPQDRQFILSSKKLLLSDSGFYLCAWSGQANSPLHFGNGTRLTVT.

This chain connects TRBV5-4 to TRBJ1-1; a possible D gene is TRBD1 (6 bases). The CDR3 sequence is 16 residues long. Per the germline V gene, CDR1 is SGHNT and CDR2 is YYREEE (reference sequence). V lost 4 bases, J lost 3 bases, and 19 bases lay in between. The DNA of the CDR3 is TGTGCCAGCAGCCCCCAAGGAACAGGGAGGGACACTGAAGCTTTCTTT. Protein: CASSPQGTGRDTEAFF.

J is TRBJ2-7 and V is TRBV18; 9 nucleotides match TRBD1. This CDR3 contains 16 residues. V was pared by 0 bases and J by 4 bases, with 7 bases of the junction left unmatched. Germline assignment: CDR1 KGHSH and CDR2 LQKENI. The CDR3 loop is CASSPPVGQGRYEQYF. Written as DNA, the CDR3 is TGTGCCAGCTCACCACCCGTAGGACAGGGGCGGTACGAGCAGTACTTC.